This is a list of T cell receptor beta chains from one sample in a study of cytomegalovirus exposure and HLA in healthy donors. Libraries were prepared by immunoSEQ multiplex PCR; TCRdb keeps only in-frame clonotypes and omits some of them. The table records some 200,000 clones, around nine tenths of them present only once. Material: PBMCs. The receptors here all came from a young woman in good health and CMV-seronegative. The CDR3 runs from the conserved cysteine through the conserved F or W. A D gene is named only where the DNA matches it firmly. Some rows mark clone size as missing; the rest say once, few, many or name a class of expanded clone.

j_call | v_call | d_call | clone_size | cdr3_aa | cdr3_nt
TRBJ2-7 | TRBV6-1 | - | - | CASSEALAGPYEQYF | TGTGCCAGCAGTGAAGCGCTAGCCGGGCCCTACGAGCAGTACTTC
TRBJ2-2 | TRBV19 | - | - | CASSRLSSGLNTGELFF | TGTGCCAGTAGCAGACTTTCTTCGGGACTGAACACCGGGGAGCTGTTTTTT
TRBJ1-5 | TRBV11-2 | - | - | CASSPGVMGNQPQHF | TGTGCCAGCAGCCCAGGGGTTATGGGCAATCAGCCCCAGCATTTT
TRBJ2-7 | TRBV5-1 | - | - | CASSLAGVSYEQYF | TGCGCCAGCAGCTTGGCAGGGGTCTCCTACGAGCAGTACTTC
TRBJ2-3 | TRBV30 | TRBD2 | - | CAWRGASGHNTQYF | TGTGCCTGGCGGGGGGCTAGCGGGCACAATACGCAGTATTTT
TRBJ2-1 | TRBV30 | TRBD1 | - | CASGQGFNEQFF | TGTGCCTCGGGACAGGGATTCAATGAGCAGTTCTTC
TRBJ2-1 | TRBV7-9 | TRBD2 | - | CASSLISREAGEQFF | TGTGCCAGCAGCTTGATTTCGCGGGAGGCCGGTGAGCAGTTCTTC
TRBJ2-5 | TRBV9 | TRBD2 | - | CASQTGLAGGQETQYF | TGTGCCAGCCAAACGGGACTAGCGGGAGGTCAAGAGACCCAGTACTTC
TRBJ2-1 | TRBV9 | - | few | CASAREFF | TGTGCCAGTGCACGGGAGTTCTTC
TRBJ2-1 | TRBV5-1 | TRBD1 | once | CASSSRQGHNEQFF | TGCGCCAGCAGCTCCCGACAGGGACACAATGAGCAGTTCTTC
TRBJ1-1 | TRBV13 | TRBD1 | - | CASTPTGSLSNTEAFF | TGTGCCAGCACCCCGACAGGGAGCCTCAGTAACACTGAAGCTTTCTTT
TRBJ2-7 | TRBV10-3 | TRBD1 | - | CAISESTVTGGWDEQYF | TGTGCCATCAGTGAGTCGACTGTAACAGGGGGCTGGGACGAGCAGTACTTC
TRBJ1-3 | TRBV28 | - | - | CASSPRVSGNTIYF | TGTGCCAGCAGTCCCCGTGTATCCGGAAACACCATATATTTT
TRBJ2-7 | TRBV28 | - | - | CASSTWQGTYEQYF | TGTGCCAGCAGTACATGGCAGGGGACCTACGAGCAGTACTTC
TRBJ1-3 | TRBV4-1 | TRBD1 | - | CASSQAGTGVNSGNTIYF | TGCGCCAGCAGCCAAGCGGGGACAGGGGTAAATTCTGGAAACACCATATATTTT
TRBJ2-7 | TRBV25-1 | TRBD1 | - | CASSEYQGAYEQYF | TGTGCCAGCAGTGAATACCAGGGGGCCTACGAGCAGTACTTC
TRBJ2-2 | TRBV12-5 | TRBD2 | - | CASGSGLAFGELFF | TGTGCTAGTGGTTCGGGACTAGCTTTCGGGGAGCTGTTTTTT
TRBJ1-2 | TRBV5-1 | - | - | CASKMAPYGYTF | TGCGCCAGCAAAATGGCACCCTATGGCTACACCTTC
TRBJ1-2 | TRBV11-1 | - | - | CASSPRTDRGGYTF | TGTGCCAGCAGCCCTAGGACAGACCGGGGCGGCTACACCTTC
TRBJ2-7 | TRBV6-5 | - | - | CASGVTGRYEQYF | TGTGCCAGCGGGGTTACAGGCAGATACGAGCAGTACTTC
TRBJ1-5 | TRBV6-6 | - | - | CASTEQAYSNQPQHF | TGTGCCAGCACCGAACAGGCCTATAGCAATCAGCCCCAGCATTTT
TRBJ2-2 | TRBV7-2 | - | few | CASSSLGTGELFF | TGTGCCAGCAGCTCTCTAGGTACCGGGGAGCTGTTTTTT
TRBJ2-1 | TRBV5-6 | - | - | CASSRPGQDNEQFF | TGTGCCAGCAGCCGGCCCGGCCAGGACAATGAGCAGTTCTTC
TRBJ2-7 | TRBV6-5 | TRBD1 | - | CASSYSATGPYEQYF | TGTGCCAGCAGTTACTCCGCGACAGGGCCCTACGAGCAGTACTTC
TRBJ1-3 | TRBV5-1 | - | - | CASSSSIGSGNTIYF | TGCGCCAGCAGCTCCTCCATCGGCTCTGGAAACACCATATATTTT
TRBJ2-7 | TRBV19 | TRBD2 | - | CASSLSSGLASGEQYF | TGTGCCAGTAGTCTCTCATCGGGACTAGCCTCGGGCGAGCAGTACTTC
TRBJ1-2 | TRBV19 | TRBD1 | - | CASKDTQGDYGYTF | TGTGCCAGTAAAGATACCCAGGGGGACTATGGCTACACCTTC
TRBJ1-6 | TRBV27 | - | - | CASSFGRANSPLHF | TGTGCCAGCAGTTTCGGCAGGGCCAATTCACCCCTCCACTTT
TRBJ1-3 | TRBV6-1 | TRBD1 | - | CASTRTGAGNTIYF | TGTGCCAGCACTAGGACAGGGGCGGGAAACACCATATATTTT
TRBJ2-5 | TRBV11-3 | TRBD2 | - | CASSLEWGTSQETQYF | TGTGCCAGCAGCTTAGAGTGGGGGACTAGTCAAGAGACCCAGTACTTC
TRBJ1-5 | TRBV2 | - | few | CASSVLGATGNQPQHF | TGTGCCAGCAGTGTTCTGGGGGCCACGGGCAATCAGCCCCAGCATTTT
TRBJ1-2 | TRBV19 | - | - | CASSIEGRNNYGYTF | TGTGCCAGTAGTATAGAGGGGAGGAATAACTATGGCTACACCTTC
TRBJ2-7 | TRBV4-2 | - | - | CASSLTEISYEQYF | TGTGCCAGCAGCCTTACAGAGATCTCCTACGAGCAGTACTTC
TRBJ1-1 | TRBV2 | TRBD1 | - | CASRDRRMRTEAFF | TGTGCCAGCAGGGACAGGCGGATGCGCACTGAAGCTTTCTTT
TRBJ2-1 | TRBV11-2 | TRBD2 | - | CASSLTSGMGEQFF | TGTGCCAGCAGCTTGACTAGCGGGATGGGTGAGCAGTTCTTC